What follows describes a single TCR beta chain. In the original workflow: From reference gene primer amplification, estimates of nucleated cell counts were derived. TCRdb's copy holds only in-frame clones and misses some; the assay was immunoSEQ multiplex PCR. For V, J and clone size, that table is used; D and trimming come from the DNA. The table has about 250,000 clones, 65% to 85% seen once. These data originate in a study of blood T cell repertoires in COVID-19. Across the whole study: Acute-phase and convalescent COVID-19 samples originated in the United States, Italy and Spain. The cDNA or gDNA used as material had been derived from T cells, B-cell-depleted T cells, or PBMCs.

The CDR3 contains 15 residues. V was trimmed by 4 bases and J by 5 bases, leaving 18 bases between them. The germline V gene encodes CDR1 MNHEY and CDR2 SVGAGI. The chain combines TRBV6-5 with TRBJ2-7; possible D gene TRBD2, 5 bases. Sequencing used peripheral blood. The clonotype was recovered from a woman aged 40 to 55 who had recovered from COVID-19. CDR3: CASSSLIEGRNEQYF. The CDR3 bases are TGTGCCAGCAGTTCTCTTATCGAGGGTAGGAACGAGCAGTACTTC.